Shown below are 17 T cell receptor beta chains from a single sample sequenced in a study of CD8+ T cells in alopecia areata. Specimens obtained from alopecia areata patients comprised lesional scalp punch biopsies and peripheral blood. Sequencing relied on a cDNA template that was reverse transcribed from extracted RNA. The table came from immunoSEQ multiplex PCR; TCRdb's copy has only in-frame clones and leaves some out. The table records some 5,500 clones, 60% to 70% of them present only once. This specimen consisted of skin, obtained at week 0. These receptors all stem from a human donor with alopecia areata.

The CDR3 coding sequence is TGTGCCAGCAGCCACCCGGGCGGGGGCAACACCGGGGAGCTGTTTTTT. This sequence encodes CASSHPGGGNTGELFF. This chain connects TRBV7-2 to TRBJ2-2; maybe TRBD2 (7 bases). This CDR3 has 16 amino acids. Per the germline V gene, CDR1 is SGHTA and CDR2 is FQGNSA. Trimming took off 5 bases at V and 2 bases at J, with 15 bases between the two ends.

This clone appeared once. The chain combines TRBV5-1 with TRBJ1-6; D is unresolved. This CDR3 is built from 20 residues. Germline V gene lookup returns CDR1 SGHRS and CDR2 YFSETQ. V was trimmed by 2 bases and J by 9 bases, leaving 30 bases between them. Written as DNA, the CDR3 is TGCGCCAGCAGCTTCGGACGTGGTGGCGCGGGGATCAACAGTGCTTCACCCCTCCACTTT. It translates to CASSFGRGGAGINSASPLHF.

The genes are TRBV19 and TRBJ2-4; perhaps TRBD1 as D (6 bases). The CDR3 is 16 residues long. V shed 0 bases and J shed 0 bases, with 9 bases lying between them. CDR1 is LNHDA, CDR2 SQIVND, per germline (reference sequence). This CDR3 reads CASSIEDSLAKNIQYF. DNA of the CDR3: TGTGCCAGTAGTATAGAGGACAGTCTAGCCAAAAACATTCAGTACTTC.

CDR3 bases: TGTGCCAGCAGTCTGCCCCCTAACGAGCAGTACTTC. Translation: CASSLPPNEQYF. The chain links TRBV7-2 to TRBJ2-5; D ambiguous. The last part of the DNA fits TRBJ2-7 better; the J call may be wrong. The CDR3 runs 12 residues. Germline CDR1 reads SGHTA; CDR2 reads FQGNSA.

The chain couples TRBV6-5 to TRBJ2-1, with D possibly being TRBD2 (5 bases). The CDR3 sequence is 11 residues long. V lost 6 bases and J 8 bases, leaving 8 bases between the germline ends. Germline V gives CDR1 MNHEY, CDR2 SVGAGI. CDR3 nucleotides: TGTGCCAGCAGGGTAGCGTATGAGCAGTTCTTC. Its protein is CASRVAYEQFF.

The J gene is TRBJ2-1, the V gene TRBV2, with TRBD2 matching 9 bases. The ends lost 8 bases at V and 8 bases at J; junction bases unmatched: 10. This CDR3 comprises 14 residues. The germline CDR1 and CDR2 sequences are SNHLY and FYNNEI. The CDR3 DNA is TGTGCCAGCTTTGTGGGTAGCGGGGGTGATGAGCAGTTCTTC. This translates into CASFVGSGGDEQFF.

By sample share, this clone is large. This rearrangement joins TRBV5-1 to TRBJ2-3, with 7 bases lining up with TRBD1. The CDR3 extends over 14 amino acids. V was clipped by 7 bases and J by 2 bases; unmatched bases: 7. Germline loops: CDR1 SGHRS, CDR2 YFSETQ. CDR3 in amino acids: CASGPGGYTDTQYF. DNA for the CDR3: TGCGCCAGCGGCCCAGGGGGTTACACAGATACGCAGTATTTT.

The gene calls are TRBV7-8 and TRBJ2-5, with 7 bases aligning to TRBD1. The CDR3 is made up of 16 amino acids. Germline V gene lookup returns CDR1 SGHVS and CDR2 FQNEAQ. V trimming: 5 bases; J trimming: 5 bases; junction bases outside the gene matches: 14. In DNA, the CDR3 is TGTGCCAGCAGCCTATCCATTGGGCAGGGGGAGGAGACCCAGTACTTC. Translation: CASSLSIGQGEETQYF.

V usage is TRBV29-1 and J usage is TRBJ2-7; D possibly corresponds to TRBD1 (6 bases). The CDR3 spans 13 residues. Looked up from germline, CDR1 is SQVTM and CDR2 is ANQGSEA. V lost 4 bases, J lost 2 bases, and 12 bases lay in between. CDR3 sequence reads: CSVAGTQTYEQYF. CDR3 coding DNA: TGCAGCGTTGCCGGGACACAAACCTACGAGCAGTACTTC.

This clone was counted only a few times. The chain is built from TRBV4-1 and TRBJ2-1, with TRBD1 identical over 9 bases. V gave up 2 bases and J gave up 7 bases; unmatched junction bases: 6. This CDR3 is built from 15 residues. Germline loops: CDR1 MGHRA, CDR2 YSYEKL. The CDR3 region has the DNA TGCGCCAGCAGCCAAACCGGGACAGGGAGGAATGAGCAGTTCTTC. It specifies CASSQTGTGRNEQFF.

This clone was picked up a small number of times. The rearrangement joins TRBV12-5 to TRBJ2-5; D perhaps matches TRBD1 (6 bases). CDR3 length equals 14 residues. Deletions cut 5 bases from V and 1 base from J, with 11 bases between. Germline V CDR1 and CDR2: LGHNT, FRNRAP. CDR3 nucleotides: TGTGCTAGTGGTCCAGGACAGATCCAAGAGACCCAGTACTTC. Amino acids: CASGPGQIQETQYF.

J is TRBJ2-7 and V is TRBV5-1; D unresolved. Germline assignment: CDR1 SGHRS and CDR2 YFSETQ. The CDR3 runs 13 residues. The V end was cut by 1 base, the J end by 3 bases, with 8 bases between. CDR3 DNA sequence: TGCGCCAGCAGCTTGTTTGACAACTACGAGCAGTACTTC. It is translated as CASSLFDNYEQYF.

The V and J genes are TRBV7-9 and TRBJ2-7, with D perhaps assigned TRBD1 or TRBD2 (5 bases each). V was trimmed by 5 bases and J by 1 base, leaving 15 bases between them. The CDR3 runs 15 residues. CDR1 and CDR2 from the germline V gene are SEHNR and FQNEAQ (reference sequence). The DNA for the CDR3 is TGTGCCAGCAGCCGGCAGAGGGGCTATTCCTACGAGCAGTACTTC. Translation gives CASSRQRGYSYEQYF.

The CDR3 protein is CASSLASRSRAEKLFF. In nucleotides, the CDR3 is TGTGCCAGCAGCTTAGCGAGCAGAAGCCGGGCTGAAAAACTGTTTTTT. The chain carries TRBV7-2 and TRBJ1-4, with no clear D. The CDR3 runs 16 residues. V was shortened by 0 bases and J by 7 bases, with 15 bases between the two germline ends. Per the germline V gene, CDR1 is SGHTA and CDR2 is FQGNSA.

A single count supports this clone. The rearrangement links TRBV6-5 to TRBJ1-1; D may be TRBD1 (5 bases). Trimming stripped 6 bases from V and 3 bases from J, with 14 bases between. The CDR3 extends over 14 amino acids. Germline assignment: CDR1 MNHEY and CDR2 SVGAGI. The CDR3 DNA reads TGTGCCAGCAGACCACACGACAGTGACACTGAAGCTTTCTTT. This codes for CASRPHDSDTEAFF.

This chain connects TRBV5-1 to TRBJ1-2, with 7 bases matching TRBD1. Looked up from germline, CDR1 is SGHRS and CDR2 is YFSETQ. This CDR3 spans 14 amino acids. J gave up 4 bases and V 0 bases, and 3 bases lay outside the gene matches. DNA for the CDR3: TGCGCCAGCAGCTTGGGACAGGGAGGCTATGGCTACACCTTC. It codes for CASSLGQGGYGYTF.

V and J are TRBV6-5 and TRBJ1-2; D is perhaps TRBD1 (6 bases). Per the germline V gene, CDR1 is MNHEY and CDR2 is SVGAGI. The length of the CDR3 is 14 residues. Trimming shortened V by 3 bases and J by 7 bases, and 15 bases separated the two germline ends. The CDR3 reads CASSYPGGAGGYTF. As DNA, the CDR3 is TGTGCCAGCAGTTATCCCGGGGGGGCAGGTGGCTACACCTTC.